Sequencing of this T cell receptor beta chain was carried out in a study of beta chain features in type 1 diabetes. Overall study findings and caveats: Type 1 diabetes patients showed a moderate but significant shortening of TCRB CDR3s in all four CD4+ subsets. Junctions at VDJ sites from type 1 diabetes patients had fewer insertions and more deletions.

Since all of the isolated RNA was reverse transcribed, expressed TCRB transcripts were what got sequenced. Naive, central memory and regulatory T cell samples averaged about 3.5 million reads. Assay used: immunoSEQ multiplex PCR; TCRdb lists only in-frame clones, some missing. The sample holds hundreds of thousands of clones, around an eighth seen once. The CDR3 loop spans 16 amino acids. Trimming removed 0 bases from V and 4 bases from J; junction bases left unmatched: 3. Per the germline V gene, CDR1 is SGHRS and CDR2 is YFSETQ. This clone was seen more than once but under ten times. Antigen: not known.

The V and J genes are TRBV5-1 and TRBJ2-6, with TRBD1 matching over 8 bases. Sequencing input: naive CD4+ T cells from blood. The TCR was taken from a man aged 18-30 years with type 1 diabetes. The CDR3 loop reads CASSLEGTGGANVLTF. The CDR3 nucleotides are TGCGCCAGCAGCTTGGAGGGGACAGGAGGGGCCAACGTCCTGACTTTC.